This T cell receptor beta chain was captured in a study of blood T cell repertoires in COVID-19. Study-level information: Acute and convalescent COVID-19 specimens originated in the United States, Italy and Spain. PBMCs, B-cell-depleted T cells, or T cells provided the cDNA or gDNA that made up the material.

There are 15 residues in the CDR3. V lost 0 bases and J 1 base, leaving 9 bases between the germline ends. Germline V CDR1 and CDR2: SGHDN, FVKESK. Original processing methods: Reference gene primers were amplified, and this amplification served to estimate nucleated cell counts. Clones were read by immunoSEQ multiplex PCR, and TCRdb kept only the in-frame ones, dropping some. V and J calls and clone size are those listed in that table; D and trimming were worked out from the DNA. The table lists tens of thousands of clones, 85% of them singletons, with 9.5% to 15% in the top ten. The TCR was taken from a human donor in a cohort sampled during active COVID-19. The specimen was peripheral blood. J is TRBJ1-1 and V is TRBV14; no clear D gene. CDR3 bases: TGTGCCAGCAGCCAAGATACGATACAGAACACTGAAGCTTTCTTT. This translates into CASSQDTIQNTEAFF.